This T cell receptor beta chain comes out of a study of blood T cell repertoires in COVID-19. Background on the study: In each case, the material was cDNA or gDNA derived from T cells, B-cell-depleted T cells, or PBMCs.

Per the germline V gene, CDR1 is SGHDT and CDR2 is YYEEEE. The CDR3 totals 13 residues. Deletions cut 2 bases from V and 4 bases from J, with 9 bases between. The method was immunoSEQ multiplex PCR; TCRdb's version includes in-frame clones alone and lacks a portion of them. The sample holds under 250,000 clones, approximately 80% seen once. Material for sequencing was peripheral blood. The TCR comes from a woman in her sixties with active or convalescent COVID-19. The rearrangement uses TRBV5-6 and TRBJ1-1; perhaps TRBD1 as D (6 bases). The chain's CDR3 is CASSFIGGTEAFF. As DNA, the CDR3 is TGTGCCAGCAGCTTCATAGGGGGCACTGAAGCTTTCTTT.